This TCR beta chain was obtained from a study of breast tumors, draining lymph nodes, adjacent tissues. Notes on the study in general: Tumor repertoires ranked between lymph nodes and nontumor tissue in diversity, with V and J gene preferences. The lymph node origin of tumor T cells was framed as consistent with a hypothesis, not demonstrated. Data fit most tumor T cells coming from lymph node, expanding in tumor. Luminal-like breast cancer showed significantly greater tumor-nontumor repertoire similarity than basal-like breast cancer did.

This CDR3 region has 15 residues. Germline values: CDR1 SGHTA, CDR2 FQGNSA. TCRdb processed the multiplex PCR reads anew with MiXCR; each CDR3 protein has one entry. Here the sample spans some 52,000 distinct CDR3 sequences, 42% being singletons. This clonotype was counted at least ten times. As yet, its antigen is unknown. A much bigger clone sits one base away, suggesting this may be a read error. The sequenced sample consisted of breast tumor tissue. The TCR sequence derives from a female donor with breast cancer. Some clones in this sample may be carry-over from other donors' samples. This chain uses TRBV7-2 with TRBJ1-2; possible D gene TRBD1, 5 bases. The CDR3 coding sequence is TGTGCCAGCAGCGCCTTTAGTGGGGCTCCCTATGGCTACCCCTTC. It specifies CASSAFSGAPYGYPF.